This TCR beta chain was sequenced for a study of shared clonotypes between healthy human individuals. Per the germline V gene, CDR1 is SGHNT and CDR2 is YYREEE (reference sequence). The V segment lost 6 bases and the J segment 0 bases; nucleotides outside the gene matches: 11. The length of the CDR3 is 18 residues. Selected positively for CCR7 and CD45RO-negative, naive CD8 cells excluded terminally differentiated effector memory CD45RA+ cells. Assay: immunoSEQ multiplex PCR; the TCRdb copy retains only in-frame clones and omits some. The sample holds around 580,000 clones, roughly 98% seen once. The origin of this receptor is a man in his thirties or forties in good health. Input material: naive CD8+ T cells sorted from blood. J is TRBJ2-1 and V is TRBV5-4; 11 bases are a match to TRBD1. The CDR3 loop is CASTEGQGGMSSYNEQFF. Written as DNA, the CDR3 is TGTGCCAGCACCGAGGGACAGGGGGGAATGAGCTCCTACAATGAGCAGTTCTTC.